This T cell receptor (beta chain) was identified during a study of T-cell memory formation after mild COVID-19. Study results and limitations: Contracting CD4+ clones lay largely in CM and EM, with CD8+ ones residing in EMRA. Contracting clones, day 15 to 85, had balanced CD4/CD8, and later expanders favored CD4+.

The V and J ends lost 3 bases and 3 bases, in that order; junction bases with no gene match: 4. Germline CDR1 and CDR2: SGHRS and YFSETQ. The CDR3 sequence is 15 residues long. Libraries for TCRalpha and TCRbeta carried sample barcodes and unique molecular identifiers via 5'RACE. Via MiXCR, TCRdb re-called the 5' RACE reads, giving one row per CDR3 protein. The sample carries about 350,000 distinct CDR3 sequences, around 30% recorded once. This clonotype was counted between two and nine times. Its target is unknown. The source of this sequence is an adult woman who had mild COVID-19 (a few samples of this study predate the infection). Cell type and time point are not known. The chain joins TRBV5-1 to TRBJ1-3; 9 bases align to TRBD1. Sample: PBMCs or a T cell subset sorted from them (not recorded which). CDR3 loop: CASSSAGQGGNTIYF. CDR3 sequence (DNA): TGCGCCAGCAGCTCGGCGGGACAGGGTGGAAACACCATATATTTT.